The rows below give T cell receptor beta chains drawn from one sample of a study of blood T cell repertoires in COVID-19. Assay: immunoSEQ multiplex PCR; the TCRdb copy retains only in-frame clones and omits some. In the table there are about 190,000 clones, around four fifths of which are singletons. Sample: peripheral blood. The receptor set was obtained from a woman in her sixties or seventies with active or convalescent COVID-19. The CDR3 runs from the conserved cysteine through the conserved F or W. The D gene is left open where the match is weak. For some rows the clone size is stated as once, few or many, or as a class when expanded; others skip it.

>TRBV5-1|NA|TRBJ2-7|NA
TGCGCCAGCAGCAAAGGACAGTTCTACGAGCAGTACTTC
CASSKGQFYEQYF
>TRBV7-7|NA|TRBJ2-5|TRBD2
TGTGCTAGCAGCCCGCCGGGCGCCAGCGGGGGGGGAGAGACCCAGTACTTC
CASSPPGASGGGETQYF
>TRBV5-5|once|TRBJ2-3|NA
TGTGCCAGCAGCCTTGTATGGGGGGGCACAGATACGCAGTATTTT
CASSLVWGGTDTQYF
>TRBV5-1|NA|TRBJ2-1|NA
TGCGCCAGCAGCTTGATTAACAATGAGCAGTTCTTC
CASSLINNEQFF
>TRBV5-4|NA|TRBJ2-3|NA
TGTGCCAGCAGCTTGGTTGGGGGCGGGGATACGCAGTATTTT
CASSLVGGGDTQYF
>TRBV5-1|NA|TRBJ2-1|TRBD2
TGCGCCAGCAGCTTGGGACTAGCGGGAGGGGGCAATGAGCAGTTCTTC
CASSLGLAGGGNEQFF
>TRBV5-6|NA|TRBJ2-1|TRBD2
TGTGCCAGCAGCCGGCCGACTAGCGGGAGGGCCTGGGAGCAGTTCTTC
CASSRPTSGRAWEQFF
>TRBV2|few|TRBJ1-3|NA
TGTGCCAGCAGTGAAGATTGGCAAACTGGAAACACCATATATTTT
CASSEDWQTGNTIYF
>TRBV7-2|NA|TRBJ2-5|TRBD1
TGTGCCAGCAGCTTTAGGTGGGGACAGGGGGAAGAGACCCAGTACTTC
CASSFRWGQGEETQYF
>TRBV4-2|NA|TRBJ2-6|NA
TGTGCCAGCAGCCTACAGGGATCTCAAGCTGGGGCCAACGTCCTGACTTTC
CASSLQGSQAGANVLTF
>TRBV19|few|TRBJ1-5|TRBD1
TGTGCCAGTAGTGTGGTTCCGGGACAGGGGCATCAGCCCCAGCATTTT
CASSVVPGQGHQPQHF
>TRBV28|NA|TRBJ2-7|TRBD2
TGTGCCAGCAGCCAAGCGGGGGTGAGCTCCTACGAGCAGTACTTC
CASSQAGVSSYEQYF
>TRBV27|NA|TRBJ2-7|TRBD1
TGTGCCAGCAGTTTCGATAGGACAGGGTACGAGCAGTACTTC
CASSFDRTGYEQYF
>TRBV19|few|TRBJ2-2|NA
TGTGCCAGTCAAGGACTGGGAAACACCGGGGAGCTGTTTTTT
CASQGLGNTGELFF
>TRBV7-9|NA|TRBJ2-1|NA
TGTGCCAGCAGCTCACGAGGGGGGGCGGGAGCCAATGAGCAGTTCTTC
CASSSRGGAGANEQFF
>TRBV6-2/TRBV6-3|NA|TRBJ2-1|NA
TGTGCCAGCAGCCTAGCCGAGGAGCAGTTCTTC
CASSLAEEQFF
>TRBV7-8|NA|TRBJ1-1|NA
TGTGCCAGCAGCCGCGAGAGGGCGACTGAAGCTTTCTTT
CASSRERATEAFF
>TRBV5-6|NA|TRBJ2-7|TRBD2
TGTGCCAGCAGCCCTTATGGGACTAGCGGAACCTACGAGCAGTACTTC
CASSPYGTSGTYEQYF
>TRBV5-1|NA|TRBJ2-1|TRBD1
TGCGCCAGCAGCCCTGGGGGACAGGGCCTCAATGAGCAGTTCTTC
CASSPGGQGLNEQFF
>TRBV19|NA|TRBJ2-1|TRBD1
TGTGCCAGTAGTCGCCTCGGGACAGGGGATTCCAATGAGCAGTTCTTC
CASSRLGTGDSNEQFF
>TRBV4-1|NA|TRBJ2-5|TRBD1
TGCGCCAGCAGCCAAGTAACAGGGGGCATGGAGACCCAGTACTTC
CASSQVTGGMETQYF
>TRBV4-1|NA|TRBJ1-5|NA
TGCGCCAGCAGCCGTATGAGCCTTCAAGGAGGAAGCAATCAGCCCCAGCATTTT
CASSRMSLQGGSNQPQHF
>TRBV9|NA|TRBJ2-2|TRBD2
TGTGCCAGCAGCGTACTAGCGGGTACCACCGGGGAGCTGTTTTTT
CASSVLAGTTGELFF
>TRBV2|NA|TRBJ1-2|NA
TGTGCCAGCAGTGTCCCCAGGGGCCACTATGGCTACACCTTC
CASSVPRGHYGYTF
>TRBV18|NA|TRBJ2-7|TRBD2
TGTGCCAGCTCACCTCTAGGACTAGCGGGAGAACGTGGCTACGAGCAGTACTTC
CASSPLGLAGERGYEQYF
>TRBV6-5|NA|TRBJ2-3|TRBD1
TGTGCCAGCAGTCCCGGGACAGGGGGACTTGCCCTCCGGTATTTT
CASSPGTGGLALRYF
>TRBV5-1|NA|TRBJ2-7|NA
TGCGCCAGCAGCTCCGGGACAAGTTACTCCGAGCAGTACTTC
CASSSGTSYSEQYF
>TRBV24-1|NA|TRBJ2-5|NA
TGTGCCACCAGTGATTTGTATGAGGAGACCCAGTACTTC
CATSDLYEETQYF
>TRBV7-9|NA|TRBJ2-1|TRBD2
TGTGCCAGCAGCTTAAGGAGACTAGCGGGACATGAGCAGTTCTTC
CASSLRRLAGHEQFF
>TRBV6-5|NA|TRBJ1-1|NA
TGTGCCAGCAATCGAGCGGGGGGCGCGGGCACTGAAGCTTTCTTT
CASNRAGGAGTEAFF
>TRBV5-1|NA|TRBJ2-1|TRBD2
TGCGCCAGCAGCCGAGGGACTAGCGTCGATGAGCAGTTCTTC
CASSRGTSVDEQFF
>TRBV12-3/TRBV12-4|NA|TRBJ2-7|NA
TGTGCCAGCAGTTTGGCAGGGCCCTACGAGCAGTACTTC
CASSLAGPYEQYF
>TRBV28|NA|TRBJ2-7|TRBD2
TGTGCCAGCGTGCGTGGCGGGAGCTCCTACGAGCAGTACTTC
CASVRGGSSYEQYF
>TRBV20-1|once|TRBJ2-6|NA
TGCAGTGCTAGTCCTTACGCAGAAACTGGGGCCAACGTCCTGACTTTC
CSASPYAETGANVLTF
>TRBV3-1/TRBV3-2|once|TRBJ1-3|NA
TGTGCCAGCAGCCCCGTTAGCTGGGGAAACACCATATATTTT
CASSPVSWGNTIYF
>TRBV5-1|few|TRBJ2-7|TRBD1
TGCGCCAGCAGCCAAAGGGGGCTCTACGAGCAGTACTTC
CASSQRGLYEQYF